What follows are 23 T cell receptor beta chains derived from one specimen sequenced in a study of T cells in Graves' hyperthyroidism and ophthalmopathy. RNA transcripts were the template for amplifying TCR beta CDR3 regions. First-round RT-PCR of the TCR CDR3 relied on the HTBI primer set. TCRdb called the multiplex PCR reads again in MiXCR, with one record for every CDR3 protein. The table shows about 740,000 distinct CDR3 sequences, with approximately 14% occurring only once. The sequencing input was blood. These receptors were collected from a woman aged 18-29 years with Graves' hyperthyroidism.

This clonotype has a handful of counts. The chain couples TRBV28 to TRBJ1-5; the D is unclear. Germline CDR1 reads MDHEN; CDR2 reads SYDVKM. The ends were cut back, 6 bases at V and 0 bases at J, with 18 bases in the middle. This CDR3 has 17 amino acids. CDR3 nucleotide sequence: TGTGCCAGCAGCCCGCCCAGAGGTTTTCATAGCAATCAGCCCCAGCATTTT. Its translation: CASSPPRGFHSNQPQHF.

This chain uses TRBV2 with TRBJ2-6; 8 nucleotides match TRBD1. Germline CDR1 and CDR2: SNHLY and FYNNEI. This CDR3 is built from 15 residues. Trimming removed 7 bases from V and 8 bases from J; junction bases left unmatched: 10. The CDR3, as DNA: TGTGCCAGCACCACCGACAGGGGAGGACCCAACGTCCTGACTTTC. This translates into CASTTDRGGPNVLTF.

This clonotype was seen a handful of times. V gene TRBV5-8 combines with J gene TRBJ2-4, with 8 nucleotides matching TRBD1. The ends lost 4 bases at V and 9 bases at J; junction bases unmatched: 15. This CDR3 comprises 16 residues. Germline V gene sequence: CDR1 SGHTS, CDR2 YDEGEE. The chain's CDR3 is CASSLGTGNLRGIQYF. In DNA, the CDR3 is TGTGCCAGCAGCCTAGGGACAGGTAACCTTCGGGGCATTCAGTACTTC.

The chain couples TRBV7-8 to TRBJ2-1; D might be TRBD1 or TRBD2, each matching 5 bases. This CDR3 region has 17 residues. Trimming stripped 1 base from V and 0 bases from J, with 13 bases between. CDR1 and CDR2 (germline): SGHVS, FQNEAQ. In DNA, the CDR3 is TGTGCCAGCAGCTTAGGGGGGTACTCAAGCTCCTACAATGAGCAGTTCTTC. Translation gives CASSLGGYSSSYNEQFF.

This clonotype was seen ten or more times. The chain uses TRBV6-1 and TRBJ2-5, with 7 bases aligning to TRBD2. V was pared by 1 base and J by 4 bases, with 15 bases of the junction left unmatched. The CDR3 contains 18 residues. From germline, CDR1 is MNHNS and CDR2 SASEGT. The CDR3 protein is CASSEVVASGPRRETQYF. CDR3 bases: TGTGCCAGCAGTGAAGTCGTTGCTAGCGGCCCTAGACGAGAGACCCAGTACTTC.

This clonotype occurred many times. The chain combines TRBV29-1 with TRBJ2-3; a weak D match, TRBD2 (5 bases). Germline CDR1 SQVTM, CDR2 ANQGSEA. Deletions cut 6 bases from V and 1 base from J, with 14 bases between. CDR3 size: 14 residues. The CDR3 here is CSVTWEYGTDTQYF. Written as DNA, the CDR3 is TGCAGCGTGACATGGGAGTACGGCACAGATACGCAGTATTTT.

This clonotype was picked up many times. The V call is TRBV7-2, the J call TRBJ2-7, with a weak D call TRBD2 (6 bases). V was clipped by 0 bases and J by 4 bases, with 10 bases between them. CDR3 length: 14 residues. Per germline, CDR1 SGHTA and CDR2 FQGNSA. The CDR3 spells CASSLAGGQYEQYF. The CDR3, as DNA: TGTGCCAGCAGCTTAGCGGGGGGTCAATACGAGCAGTACTTC.

There are a few counts of this clonotype. V and J are TRBV18 and TRBJ2-1; unclear D gene. From germline, CDR1 is KGHSH and CDR2 LQKENI. Trimming pared 0 bases from V and 5 bases from J, leaving 17 bases between. The CDR3 is made up of 17 amino acids. The DNA for the CDR3 is TGTGCCAGCTCACCACCGAGTAGCAGCAACCTGAACAATGAGCAGTTCTTC. As protein: CASSPPSSSNLNNEQFF.

This clonotype occurred many times. The gene calls are TRBV24-1 and TRBJ2-5, with 7 bases fitting TRBD1. J lost 2 bases, V lost 3 bases, and 5 bases had no gene match. The CDR3 totals 15 residues. Germline V gene data show CDR1 as KGHDR and CDR2 as SFDVKD. Written as DNA, the CDR3 is TGTGCCACCAGTGATCCCGGGACAGAACAAGAGACCCAGTACTTC. It is translated as CATSDPGTEQETQYF.

This chain connects TRBV2 to TRBJ1-1; the D is unclear. The CDR3 length is 13 residues. Germline-derived CDR1 and CDR2 are SNHLY and FYNNEI. The V end lost 5 bases, the J end lost 6 bases, and 13 bases lay between the germline ends. CDR3 sequence reads: CASSPRVVSEAFF. CDR3 nucleotides: TGTGCCAGCAGTCCGAGGGTTGTCTCTGAAGCTTTCTTT.

This chain joins TRBV4-3 and TRBJ2-3, with D unclear. With 0 bases removed from V and 4 bases from J, the gap between germline ends came to 5 bases. The CDR3 runs to 13 residues. CDR1 is LGHNA, CDR2 YSLEER, per germline. The CDR3 sequence: CASSQEVADTQYF. CDR3 in DNA: TGCGCCAGCAGCCAAGAGGTGGCAGATACGCAGTATTTT.

The CDR3 sequence is CASSVNLLYGTGDSYEQYF. CDR3 DNA sequence: TGTGCCAGCAGCGTGAACCTGCTATATGGGACAGGGGACTCCTACGAGCAGTACTTC. The chain has TRBV11-3 and TRBJ2-7; TRBD1 matches 10 bases. Germline CDR1 is SGHNT and CDR2 is YENEEA. V lost 5 bases, J lost 0 bases, and 16 bases stayed unmatched. CDR3 length equals 19 residues.

This clonotype was observed at least ten times. The chain carries TRBV6-1 and TRBJ2-7; D unresolved. The CDR3 consists of 15 residues. CDR1 is MNHNS and CDR2 is SASEGT in the germline V gene. The ends were cut back, 1 base at V and 3 bases at J, with 13 bases in the middle. CDR3 protein: CASSEEGGWRYEQYF. As DNA, the CDR3 is TGTGCCAGCAGTGAAGAGGGCGGCTGGCGCTACGAGCAGTACTTC.

The rearrangement links TRBV6-6 to TRBJ1-5; D may be TRBD1 (5 bases). CDR3 length: 14 residues. Germline-derived CDR1 and CDR2 are MNHNY and SVGAGI (reference sequence). V lost 2 bases and J 7 bases, leaving 12 bases between the germline ends. CDR3 loop: CASSYPGGTQPQHF. The DNA for the CDR3 is TGTGCCAGCAGTTACCCGGGGGGTACACAGCCCCAGCATTTT.

This rearrangement joins TRBV11-3 to TRBJ2-7; either TRBD1 or TRBD2 may supply D (5 bases each). Trimming cost V 3 bases and J 3 bases, with 18 bases left between them. Germline V lookup: CDR1 SGHNT, CDR2 YENEEA. CDR3 length: 16 amino acids. CDR3 protein: CASSLGPVGAHYEQYF. DNA for the CDR3: TGTGCCAGCAGCTTGGGACCCGTGGGAGCACACTACGAGCAGTACTTC.

This clonotype was recorded many times. V is TRBV2 and J is TRBJ2-7; 9 bases align to TRBD1. V trimming: 7 bases; J trimming: 3 bases; junction bases outside the gene matches: 7. The germline V gene encodes CDR1 SNHLY and CDR2 FYNNEI. The CDR3 runs 14 residues. CDR3 nucleotide sequence: TGTGCCAGCAACCACCGGGACAGGGTCTACGAGCAGTACTTC. It specifies CASNHRDRVYEQYF.

This sequence joins TRBV28 and TRBJ2-2; no definite D call. Germline CDR1 is MDHEN and CDR2 is SYDVKM. The CDR3 runs 14 residues. V was clipped by 1 base and J by 6 bases, with 9 bases between them. The CDR3 nucleotides are TGTGCCAGCAGTTTATCCGCCAGGCCCGGGGAGCTGTTTTTT. Protein: CASSLSARPGELFF.

This clonotype was counted ten times or more. The chain has TRBV28 and TRBJ1-1; 7 positions match TRBD1. The CDR3 covers 13 residues. The germline V gene has CDR1 MDHEN and CDR2 SYDVKM. V dropped 8 bases and J dropped 7; count of bases not matched to a gene: 10. DNA for the CDR3: TGTGCCAGCGGACGGACAGGAAGATTTGAAGCTTTCTTT. It encodes CASGRTGRFEAFF.

This clonotype was seen ten or more times. The gene calls are TRBV6-2 or TRBV6-3 and TRBJ2-2, with TRBD1 matching 12 bases. Trimming at V came to 0 bases and at J to 4 bases, leaving 12 bases not matched to a gene. Germline-derived CDR1 and CDR2 are MNHEY and SVGEGT. This CDR3 contains 20 residues. The CDR3 loop reads CASSYSIPDRDRGPTGELFF. Here the CDR3 DNA reads TGTGCCAGCAGTTACTCGATCCCCGACCGGGACAGGGGGCCCACCGGGGAGCTGTTTTTT.

The rearrangement links TRBV5-1 to TRBJ2-1, with 16 bases aligning to TRBD2. The CDR3 is 18 amino acids. The germline V gene encodes CDR1 SGHRS and CDR2 YFSETQ. The V and J ends lost 3 bases and 9 bases, in that order; junction bases with no gene match: 12. The CDR3 here is CASSSFPGLAGGPLEQFF. The CDR3 bases are TGCGCCAGCAGCTCGTTCCCGGGACTAGCGGGAGGGCCCCTTGAGCAGTTCTTC.

V and J are TRBV7-9 and TRBJ1-5, with D unclear. CDR1 is SEHNR, CDR2 FQNEAQ, per germline (reference sequence). Deletions cut 7 bases from V and 5 bases from J, with 12 bases between. The CDR3 is 13 amino acids. CDR3 in DNA: TGTGCCAGCACCTCCGCTTGGGATCAGCCCCAGCATTTT. Its protein product is CASTSAWDQPQHF.

This clonotype was seen only a few times. This chain uses TRBV20-1 with TRBJ2-2; TRBD2 aligns across 7 bases. CDR1 is DFQATT and CDR2 is SNEGSKA in the germline V gene (reference sequence). Germline trimming cut 0 bases from V and 3 bases from J; bases unmatched to any gene: 7. The CDR3 totals 16 residues. For the CDR3, the DNA is TGCAGTGCTAGAGATCGGCGGGAGTGGTACACCGGGGAGCTGTTTTTT. Its translation: CSARDRREWYTGELFF.

The chain couples TRBV5-1 to TRBJ2-5; 8 bases agree with TRBD1. Germline V gene sequence: CDR1 SGHRS, CDR2 YFSETQ. Unmatched junction bases numbered 4, after V lost 0 bases and J lost 0 bases. The CDR3 spans 16 residues. This CDR3 reads CASSLGHRGYQETQYF. The CDR3 nucleotides read TGCGCCAGCAGCTTGGGACACAGGGGGTACCAAGAGACCCAGTACTTC.